A selection of T cell receptor beta chains follows, all from one sample in a study of T cells in Graves' hyperthyroidism and ophthalmopathy. TCRdb used MiXCR to reprocess the multiplex PCR reads, holding one entry per CDR3 protein. This sample has under 300,000 distinct CDR3 sequences; over 20% occur once, and the top ten carry roughly 60%. The sequenced sample was blood. These receptors were taken from a man aged 30 to 45 with Graves' ophthalmopathy. The conserved cysteine and the conserved F or W are not part of the CDR3 here. Each record gives: clone size, CDR3 length, D gene, V gene, J gene, CDR3 protein. A D gene is named only where the DNA matches it firmly. Some rows have no size entry. The others give once, few or many, or a class for an expanded clone.

once	12	TRBD1	TRBV25-1	TRBJ1-6	ASSARDRVSPLH
.	12	.	TRBV12-5	TRBJ2-7	ASGWDLSTGEQY
many	11	.	TRBV30	TRBJ1-1	AWSVGVNTEAF
few	13	.	TRBV13	TRBJ1-1	ASRSTGTRRQRAF
.	18	TRBD1	TRBV5-8	TRBJ2-6	ASSWGWTDRGFSGANVLT
few	14	.	TRBV19	TRBJ1-5	ASSTRQANSNQPQH
.	12	.	TRBV12-5	TRBJ2-7	ASAQTGPGVEQY
many	11	.	TRBV6-1	TRBJ2-7	ASKERPSYEQY
.	14	.	TRBV3-1	TRBJ2-2	ASSQPGAANTGELF
few	12	TRBD1	TRBV25-1	TRBJ2-7	ASSAGTGVYEQY
.	13	.	TRBV12-3/TRBV12-4	TRBJ2-2	ASSLMGGNTGELF
few	10	TRBD1	TRBV28	TRBJ2-1	ASSAQQGGQF
few	13	.	TRBV19	TRBJ1-5	ASSIAGGLGQPQH
many	13	.	TRBV28	TRBJ1-1	ASSPTTAGGTEAF
few	12	TRBD1	TRBV7-8	TRBJ1-6	ASSSGQGISPLH
.	12	TRBD1	TRBV10-3	TRBJ2-7	ATTGGTGSYEQY
many	11	TRBD1	TRBV27	TRBJ2-3	ASKPGGIDTQY
.	12	.	TRBV6-1	TRBJ2-2	ASSRRELTGELF
once	13	.	TRBV19	TRBJ2-3	ASSGAGRATDTQY
.	13	.	TRBV7-3	TRBJ2-3	ASSLTGIFTDTQY
many	10	.	TRBV30	TRBJ1-2	ACAFPPYGYT
.	13	.	TRBV7-9	TRBJ2-2	ASSFQGLNTGELF
few	14	TRBD2	TRBV10-3	TRBJ2-1	AISESGTSGRNEQF
few	13	TRBD1	TRBV5-6	TRBJ2-7	ASSLPGTGGYEQY
.	15	TRBD1	TRBV10-2	TRBJ2-1	ASSRDWGTVTYNERF
many	12	.	TRBV28	TRBJ1-5	ASRAGSPNQPQH
.	13	.	TRBV5-6	TRBJ1-5	ASSFWSGPTQPQH
many	12	TRBD1	TRBV7-8	TRBJ2-7	ASSLDRGSYEQY
.	11	.	TRBV25-1	TRBJ2-7	ASKGEEEGEQY
few	14	TRBD2	TRBV11-2	TRBJ2-1	ASSLELAGGGNEQF
few	13	.	TRBV5-1	TRBJ1-2	ASSQETGQIYGYT
.	11	TRBD2	TRBV6-2/TRBV6-3	TRBJ2-7	ASRASGSGEQY
many	14	.	TRBV3-1	TRBJ2-3	ASSQEGASARDTQY
.	13	TRBD1	TRBV6-9	TRBJ1-1	ASSYRGTGGTEAF
few	11	.	TRBV29-1	TRBJ1-4	SVDWDTGEKLF
few	11	.	TRBV6-1	TRBJ2-7	ASRGRGSYEQY
many	11	.	TRBV2	TRBJ2-7	ASSEYMGAEQY
.	14	TRBD2	TRBV19	TRBJ2-5	ASSINGPGRGETQY
.	13	TRBD2	TRBV3-1	TRBJ2-1	ASSPGTSGSLEQF
few	13	TRBD1	TRBV2	TRBJ1-4	ASSRRRTGNEKLF
.	14	.	TRBV11-3	TRBJ1-5	ASSSDRGRGNQPQH
.	10	.	TRBV24-1	TRBJ2-1	ATSDRYNEQF
many	13	.	TRBV7-9	TRBJ2-7	ASSLVAGPRDEQY
.	10	TRBD1	TRBV30	TRBJ2-7	AWSWTGFEQY
.	13	.	TRBV11-3	TRBJ2-3	ASRGLREGGDTQY
many	11	.	TRBV12-3/TRBV12-4	TRBJ1-5	ASSSFGDQPQH
.	13	TRBD1	TRBV20-1	TRBJ1-1	SARDQQGMNTEAF
many	14	TRBD2	TRBV28	TRBJ2-1	ASRGSSGYSYNEQF
.	14	.	TRBV10-2	TRBJ2-3	ASSESRPTATDTQY
once	11	.	TRBV24-1	TRBJ2-5	ATSGEVQETQY
.	16	TRBD1	TRBV2	TRBJ1-2	ASIGKSSPGQGYYGYT
many	11	.	TRBV30	TRBJ2-7	AWSVRRDEEQY
few	11	.	TRBV28	TRBJ2-3	ASSLGTRDTQY
.	9	.	TRBV27	TRBJ2-7	ASSWSVEQY
many	12	.	TRBV11-3	TRBJ1-6	ASSFRDTYSPLH
.	14	.	TRBV30	TRBJ1-4	AWSGKTGTRNEKLF
.	11	.	TRBV2	TRBJ1-2	ASSETAGEGYT